The 21 T cell receptor beta chains below all came from one sample that was sequenced in a study of beta chain features in type 1 diabetes (dated by TCRdb to the late 2010s). The full study reports these points: Type 1 diabetes patients showed a moderate but significant shortening of TCRB CDR3 length in all four CD4+ subsets.

These receptors have no known antigen. The library was generated by the immunoSEQ multiplex PCR assay. The entire isolated RNA was reverse transcribed using the High Capacity cDNA Reverse Transcription Kit, and thus expressed TCRB transcripts were sequenced. In its TCRdb copy, this immuneACCESS table keeps in-frame sequences only and misses some clones. Where compared with another copy, unresolved V genes explain less than half of these, and the others have no known cause. The sample profile shows 230,000 or so clones; approximately 16% of them were found once. 0.08% to 0.095% of the sample goes to the ten largest clones. Sequenced: naive CD4+ T cells from blood. The intended sense of this specimen's cell subset or site label: true naive CD4+ T cells. These receptor sequences come from a man aged 25-45 years with type 1 diabetes.

The chain is built from TRBV5-1 and TRBJ2-7; 8 bases line up with TRBD2. Germline V CDR1 and CDR2: SGHRS, YFSETQ. Unmatched junction bases numbered 11, after V lost 3 bases and J lost 0 bases. This CDR3 is 17 amino acids long. CDR3 region: CASSSLGRGRPSYEQYF. CDR3 DNA sequence: TGCGCCAGCAGCTCCCTGGGACGCGGGAGGCCCTCCTACGAGCAGTACTTC.

This clone was seen more than once but under ten times. The chain carries TRBV7-9 and TRBJ2-7; 7 bases map to TRBD2. CDR3 length: 13 amino acids. The trim removed 5 bases at V and 9 bases at J, leaving 10 bases unmatched. Germline V lookup: CDR1 SEHNR, CDR2 FQNEAQ (reference sequence). CDR3 coding DNA: TGTGCCAGCAGCAGCGGGACCCAAGAATGGCAGTACTTC. Protein product: CASSSGTQEWQYF.

The V and J genes are TRBV5-1 and TRBJ2-7, with 9 bases fitting TRBD1. Germline assignment: CDR1 SGHRS and CDR2 YFSETQ. The CDR3 contains 15 residues. The J segment lost 3 bases and the V segment lost 4 bases, leaving 8 bases of the junction unmatched. The CDR3: CASSQGTGTYYEQYF. The CDR3 DNA is TGCGCCAGCAGCCAAGGGACAGGGACCTACTACGAGCAGTACTTC.

The chain employs TRBV4-1 and TRBJ2-3; maybe TRBD1 (7 bases). V lost 3 bases to trimming and J lost 3 bases, with 13 bases between them. This CDR3 is built from 15 residues. The germline V gene has CDR1 MGHRA and CDR2 YSYEKL. CDR3 nucleotides: TGCGCCAGCAGCCAGAGACAGGGAGGAACAGATACGCAGTATTTT. Translating it yields CASSQRQGGTDTQYF.

The V call is TRBV7-6, the J call TRBJ2-5; TRBD2 matches 10 bases. In germline, CDR1 is SGHVS, CDR2 FNYEAQ. The J segment lost 3 bases and the V segment lost 5 bases, leaving 6 bases of the junction unmatched. The CDR3 is made up of 15 amino acids. CDR3 sequence (DNA): TGTGCCAGCAGCCGGACTAGCGGACCCGAAGAGACCCAGTACTTC. This gives the protein CASSRTSGPEETQYF.

This clone has just a few counts. This chain links TRBV7-2 with TRBJ2-5, with D hard to call. The V gene's germline CDR1 is SGHTA and CDR2 FQGNSA. The CDR3 loop spans 12 amino acids. V lost 5 bases and J lost 2, with 6 bases in between. CDR3 loop: CASSPPQETQYF. In DNA, the CDR3 is TGTGCCAGCAGCCCACCACAAGAGACCCAGTACTTC.

This clone was found a few times. The chain couples TRBV6-6 to TRBJ1-5; 7 bases align to TRBD1. With V trimmed by 5 bases and J by 9 bases, 4 bases remained unmatched. Germline values: CDR1 MNHNY, CDR2 SVGAGI (reference sequence). CDR3 size: 12 residues. For the CDR3, the DNA is TGTGCCAGCAGTCCTCAGGGGGGGCCCCAGCATTTT. Protein: CASSPQGGPQHF.

V and J are TRBV29-1 and TRBJ2-7, with 8 bases identical to TRBD2. Germline CDR1 SQVTM, CDR2 ANQGSEA. The CDR3 sequence is 16 residues long. The V segment lost 4 bases and the J segment 3 bases; nucleotides outside the gene matches: 14. As DNA, the CDR3 is TGCAGCGTTGGAGATAGCGGGACTCCCTGGGTCTACGAGCAGTACTTC. Translated, it gives CSVGDSGTPWVYEQYF.

This clone was found a few times. V gene TRBV29-1 combines with J gene TRBJ1-5, with D hard to call. V dropped 1 base and J dropped 0 bases, with 4 bases sitting between them. CDR3 length equals 13 residues. Germline values: CDR1 SQVTM, CDR2 ANQGSEA. CDR3 DNA sequence: TGCAGCGTTGAAGTGGCTAGCAATCAGCCCCAGCATTTT. Translating it yields CSVEVASNQPQHF.

This clone appeared a few times. The V call is TRBV15, the J call TRBJ1-1; no clear D gene. The CDR3 length is 13 residues. Germline loops: CDR1 LNHNV, CDR2 YYDKDF (reference sequence). Trimming stripped 4 bases from V and 8 bases from J, with 14 bases between. CDR3 sequence reads: CATSKGPGGEAFF. The CDR3 bases are TGTGCCACCAGCAAAGGACCCGGAGGAGAAGCTTTCTTT. The variable domain in full, completed from reference TRBV15 and TRBJ1-1, reads DAMVIQNPRYQVTQFGKPVTLSCSQTLNHNVMYWYQQKSSQAPKLLFHYYDKDFNNEADTPDNFQSRRPNTSFCFLDIRSPGLGDTAMYLCATSKGPGGEAFFGQGTRLTVV.

This rearrangement joins TRBV7-2 to TRBJ2-3; D is undetermined. Trimming stripped 6 bases from V and 5 bases from J, with 9 bases between. The germline gives CDR1 SGHTA, CDR2 FQGNSA. This CDR3 is built from 12 residues. CDR3 residues: CASSPFRDTQYF. CDR3 coding DNA: TGTGCCAGCAGTCCCTTCAGAGATACGCAGTATTTT.

The V call is TRBV7-8, the J call TRBJ2-1, with 7 bases matching TRBD1. Germline CDR1 reads SGHVS; CDR2 reads FQNEAQ. V gave up 0 bases and J gave up 5 bases; unmatched junction bases: 4. The CDR3 sequence is 15 residues long. CDR3 nucleotide sequence: TGTGCCAGCAGCTTAGCGCGGACAGGCAACAATGAGCAGTTCTTC. This gives the protein CASSLARTGNNEQFF.

The chain employs TRBV15 and TRBJ2-7; D not resolved. The CDR3 length is 14 residues. Germline V lookup: CDR1 LNHNV, CDR2 YYDKDF (reference sequence). Trimming shortened V by 6 bases and J by 0 bases, and 12 bases separated the two germline ends. The CDR3 sequence: CATRRQDPSYEQYF. As DNA, the CDR3 is TGTGCCACCAGGCGCCAGGATCCCTCCTACGAGCAGTACTTC.

This clone was counted only a few times. The rearrangement links TRBV30 to TRBJ1-2, with D possibly matching TRBD1 (6 bases). Trimming stripped 0 bases from V and 4 bases from J, with 12 bases between. The CDR3 extends over 14 amino acids. Germline V gives CDR1 GTSNPN, CDR2 SVGIG (reference sequence). The CDR3 region is CAWSVRGGAYGYTF. CDR3 nucleotides: TGTGCCTGGAGTGTACGTGGGGGGGCCTATGGCTACACCTTC.

The chain's CDR3 is CASSVTAANTEAFF. The CDR3 bases are TGTGCCAGCAGCGTTACAGCTGCGAACACTGAAGCTTTCTTT. This chain uses TRBV9 with TRBJ1-1; D gene ambiguous. CDR1 is SGDLS, CDR2 YYNGEE, per germline. The CDR3 has 14 residues. Trimming pared 2 bases from V and 1 base from J, leaving 9 bases between.

The rearrangement links TRBV23-1 to TRBJ1-2; D unclear. TRBV23-1 is recorded as an ORF, its role being uncertain. Between the trimmed V and J ends, which lost 0 bases and 4 bases, there was a span of 6 bases. The length of the CDR3 is 13 residues. The CDR3 is CASSQSESYGYTF. CDR3 nucleotide sequence: TGCGCCAGCAGTCAATCTGAGAGCTATGGCTACACCTTC.

This clone occurred a few times. This chain connects TRBV10-3 to TRBJ2-7; D remains ambiguous. CDR1 ENHRY and CDR2 SYGVKD come from the germline V gene. CDR3 length: 14 amino acids. The V end was cut by 4 bases, the J end by 2 bases, with 12 bases between. The CDR3 loop reads CAISVGDTAYEQYF. The DNA for the CDR3 is TGTGCCATCAGTGTGGGTGACACAGCCTACGAGCAGTACTTC.

This clone was detected only once. The chain is built from TRBV6-5 and TRBJ2-7; 13 positions match TRBD2. The germline V gene has CDR1 MNHEY and CDR2 SVGAGI. V lost 5 bases to trimming and J lost 5 bases; unmatched junction nucleotides: 6. The CDR3 length is 15 residues. CDR3 residues: CASSTSGRGVHEQYF. The CDR3 nucleotides read TGTGCCAGCAGTACTAGCGGGAGGGGCGTCCACGAGCAGTACTTC.

The sample holds a few counts of this clone. The chain links TRBV27 to TRBJ2-1; 9 nucleotides line up with TRBD1. Germline V lookup: CDR1 MNHEY, CDR2 SMNVEV (reference sequence). The V gene end was trimmed by 6 bases and the J gene end by 7 bases; junction bases not matched to a gene: 13. This CDR3 spans 16 amino acids. CDR3 loop: CASSQYGTGRRNEQFF. For the CDR3, the DNA is TGTGCCAGCAGCCAGTACGGGACAGGGAGGAGGAATGAGCAGTTCTTC.

This sequence joins TRBV25-1 and TRBJ2-1; D is ambiguous. The CDR3 length is 14 residues. V dropped 4 bases and J dropped 5 bases, with 12 bases sitting between them. Per the germline V gene, CDR1 is MGHDK and CDR2 is SYGVNS. The CDR3: CASSVATEDNEQFF. The CDR3 nucleotides read TGTGCCAGCAGTGTTGCCACAGAGGACAATGAGCAGTTCTTC.

This clone has only a few counts. The chain links TRBV28 to TRBJ2-5; 7 bases match TRBD2. From germline, CDR1 is MDHEN and CDR2 SYDVKM. V lost 7 bases and J lost 5; bases outside the gene matches: 16. This CDR3 has 16 amino acids. The CDR3 region is CASNGGSANKWETQYF. The CDR3 DNA is TGTGCCAGCAACGGCGGGAGCGCAAATAAGTGGGAGACCCAGTACTTC.